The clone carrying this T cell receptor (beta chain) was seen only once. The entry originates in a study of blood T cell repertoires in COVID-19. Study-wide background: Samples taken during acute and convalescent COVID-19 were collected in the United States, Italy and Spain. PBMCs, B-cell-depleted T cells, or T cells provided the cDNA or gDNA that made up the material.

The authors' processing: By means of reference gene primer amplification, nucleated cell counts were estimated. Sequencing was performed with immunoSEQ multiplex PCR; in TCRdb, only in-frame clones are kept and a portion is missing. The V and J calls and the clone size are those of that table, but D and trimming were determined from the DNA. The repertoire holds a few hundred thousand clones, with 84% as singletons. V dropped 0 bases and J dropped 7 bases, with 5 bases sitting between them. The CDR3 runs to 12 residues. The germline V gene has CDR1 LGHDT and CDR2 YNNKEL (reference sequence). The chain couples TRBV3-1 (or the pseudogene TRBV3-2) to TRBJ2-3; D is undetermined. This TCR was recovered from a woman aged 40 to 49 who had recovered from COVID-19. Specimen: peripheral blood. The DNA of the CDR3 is TGTGCCAGCAGCCAAGAGAGGCATACGCAGTATTTT. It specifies CASSQERHTQYF.